The 20 T cell receptor beta chains reported below all come from one sample, sequenced in a study of blood T cell repertoires in COVID-19. Libraries were prepared by immunoSEQ multiplex PCR; TCRdb keeps only in-frame clonotypes and omits some of them. This table holds 18,000 or so clones, 91% found once. The specimen sequenced was peripheral blood. The receptor source for this set is a human donor in a cohort sampled during active COVID-19.

This chain uses TRBV4-3 with TRBJ1-2, with 9 bases fitting TRBD1. Germline V gene lookup returns CDR1 LGHNA and CDR2 YSLEER. The J segment lost 4 bases and the V segment lost 4 bases, leaving 7 bases of the junction unmatched. This CDR3 has 15 residues. CDR3 in DNA: TGCGCCAGCAGCCGACGAGGGACAGGGAGCTATGGCTACACCTTC. Its protein product is CASSRRGTGSYGYTF.

The chain uses TRBV5-5 and TRBJ2-7; the D is unclear. The germline V gene encodes CDR1 SGHKS and CDR2 YYEKEE (reference sequence). Trimming stripped 0 bases from V and 3 bases from J, with 4 bases between. The CDR3 extends over 12 amino acids. The CDR3 DNA reads TGTGCCAGCAGCTTGGCCCGCTACGAGCAGTACTTC. This encodes CASSLARYEQYF.

The V and J genes are TRBV19 and TRBJ2-5; D is possibly TRBD1 (6 bases). The CDR3 length is 15 residues. V lost 0 bases and J 6 bases, leaving 14 bases between the germline ends. The germline V gene has CDR1 LNHDA and CDR2 SQIVND (reference sequence). The CDR3 DNA reads as TGTGCCAGTAGTATAGAGTACAGGGCGGCTCAGACCCAGTACTTC. Protein: CASSIEYRAAQTQYF. Combining the CDR3 with reference TRBV19 and TRBJ2-5 gives the whole variable domain DGGITQSPKYLFRKEGQNVTLSCEQNLNHDAMYWYRQDPGQGLRLIYYSQIVNDFQKGDIAEGYSVSREKKESFPLTVTSAQKNPTAFYLCASSIEYRAAQTQYFGPGTRLLVL.

DNA of the CDR3: TGTGCCAGCAGTTCCCCCCGGCGGGAGTGGAATGAGCAGTTCTTC. It yields the protein CASSSPRREWNEQFF. This chain connects TRBV27 to TRBJ2-1; 7 nucleotides match TRBD2. This CDR3 is 15 amino acids long. V gave up 4 bases and J gave up 7 bases; unmatched junction bases: 10. From germline, CDR1 is MNHEY and CDR2 SMNVEV (reference sequence).

This chain connects TRBV7-3 to TRBJ2-2; D remains ambiguous. The CDR3 spans 16 residues. The germline gives CDR1 SGHTA, CDR2 FQGTGA. Trimming took 5 bases from V and 3 from J, leaving 16 bases between them. DNA of the CDR3: TGTGCCAGCAGCCCCTCGTTCCGGTTGGACACCGGGGAGCTGTTTTTT. Translating gives CASSPSFRLDTGELFF. The full variable domain, in which reference TRBV7-3 and TRBJ2-2 provide the parts outside the CDR3, is GAGVSQTPSNKVTEKGKYVELRCDPISGHTALYWYRQSLGQGPEFLIYFQGTGAADDSGLPNDRFFAVRPEGSVSTLKIQRTERGDSAVYLCASSPSFRLDTGELFFGEGSRLTVL.

The chain carries TRBV4-2 and TRBJ2-7; TRBD1 matches at 8 bases. The CDR3 covers 14 residues. Looked up from germline, CDR1 is LGHNA and CDR2 is YNFKEQ. J lost 6 bases, V lost 0 bases, and 4 bases had no gene match. The CDR3 protein is CASSQDPTGVEQYF. CDR3 DNA: TGTGCCAGCAGCCAAGACCCGACAGGGGTCGAGCAGTACTTC.

The chain recombines TRBV4-2 with TRBJ1-3, with TRBD1 as a possible D gene (6 bases). The CDR3 is made up of 14 amino acids. V was shortened by 1 base and J by 2 bases, with 6 bases between the two germline ends. Germline V lookup: CDR1 LGHNA, CDR2 YNFKEQ. The CDR3: CASSQAGAGNTIYF. DNA for the CDR3: TGTGCCAGCAGCCAAGCAGGGGCTGGAAACACCATATATTTT.

The chain is built from TRBV5-1 and TRBJ1-4; 8 positions match TRBD1. Germline V gene sequence: CDR1 SGHRS, CDR2 YFSETQ. The V gene end was trimmed by 1 base and the J gene end by 8 bases; junction bases not matched to a gene: 7. The CDR3 spans 15 residues. The CDR3 bases are TGCGCCAGCAGCTTGAGGACAGGGTCAAACGAAAAACTGTTTTTT. This encodes CASSLRTGSNEKLFF.

The chain links TRBV19 to TRBJ2-5, with 12 bases that match TRBD2. CDR3 length: 15 amino acids. V lost 3 bases, J lost 4 bases, and 3 bases stayed unmatched. CDR1 is LNHDA, CDR2 SQIVND, per germline (reference sequence). The CDR3 loop is CASSIASGGAETQYF. The CDR3 bases are TGTGCCAGTAGTATTGCTAGCGGGGGGGCAGAGACCCAGTACTTC.

The rearrangement links TRBV18 to TRBJ1-1, with a possible D match to TRBD1 (6 bases). V lost 0 bases and J 10 bases, leaving 21 bases between the germline ends. The CDR3 has 16 amino acids. Germline CDR1 KGHSH, CDR2 LQKENI. CDR3 nucleotides: TGTGCCAGCTCACCACCAGGGGGACAAATTCAAGTTCGAGCTTTCTTT. Protein sequence: CASSPPGGQIQVRAFF.

The chain combines TRBV7-2 with TRBJ2-1, with 8 bases fitting TRBD2. This CDR3 is 14 amino acids long. CDR1 is SGHTA, CDR2 FQGNSA, per germline. V gave up 3 bases and J gave up 9 bases; unmatched junction bases: 7. The CDR3 region is CASSFLTSGGEQFF. CDR3 in DNA: TGTGCCAGCAGCTTTTTAACTAGCGGCGGTGAGCAGTTCTTC.

The V and J genes are TRBV5-1 and TRBJ2-7; 7 bases are a match to TRBD1. The CDR3 consists of 16 residues. V lost 0 bases, J lost 7 bases, and 13 bases stayed unmatched. Germline lookup yields CDR1 SGHRS and CDR2 YFSETQ. CDR3 nucleotide sequence: TGCGCCAGCAGCTTGGCCGCTCGACAGGGTCAAAATGAGCAGTACTTC. Translated, it gives CASSLAARQGQNEQYF.

The rearrangement links TRBV6-6 to TRBJ2-5; no clear D gene. This CDR3 has 14 residues. Between the trimmed V and J ends, which lost 10 bases and 1 base, there was a span of 16 bases. Germline CDR1 MNHNY, CDR2 SVGAGI (reference sequence). The CDR3 coding sequence is TGTGCCACCCTCCCTGGTGGCGGCCAAGAGACCCAGTACTTC. It codes for CATLPGGGQETQYF.

The chain is built from TRBV4-3 and TRBJ2-1; no clear D gene. Germline CDR1 LGHNA, CDR2 YSLEER. CDR3 length equals 14 residues. V lost 0 bases and J lost 7, with 10 bases in between. As DNA, the CDR3 is TGCGCCAGCAGCCAAGATGACTTTTTAAATGAGCAGTTCTTC. Translation: CASSQDDFLNEQFF.

This clone was seen once. V is TRBV11-2 and J is TRBJ2-7, with D maybe TRBD1 (6 bases). Trimming left V 6 bases short and J 1 base short, with 16 bases between. Per germline, CDR1 SGHAT and CDR2 FQNNGV. The CDR3 has 15 amino acids. The CDR3 loop reads CASRATGTPSYEQYF. For the CDR3, the DNA is TGTGCCAGCAGAGCGACCGGGACACCTTCCTACGAGCAGTACTTC. Variable domain in full (rest from reference TRBV11-2 and TRBJ2-7): EAGVAQSPRYKIIEKRQSVAFWCNPISGHATLYWYQQILGQGPKLLIQFQNNGVVDDSQLPKDRFSAERLKGVDSTLKIQPAKLEDSAVYLCASRATGTPSYEQYFGPGTRLTVT.

This chain uses TRBV5-4 with TRBJ2-1; D remains ambiguous. CDR3 size: 12 residues. The germline CDR1 and CDR2 sequences are SGHNT and YYREEE (reference sequence). The V gene lost 4 bases and the J gene lost 9 bases, with 11 bases spanning the gap. CDR3 nucleotides: TGTGCCAGCAGCATCCGAAGTAGTGAGCAGTTCTTC. It encodes CASSIRSSEQFF. Together with reference TRBV5-4 and TRBJ2-1, the CDR3 gives the full variable domain: ETGVTQSPTHLIKTRGQQVTLRCSSQSGHNTVSWYQQALGQGPQFIFQYYREEENGRGNFPPRFSGLQFPNYSSELNVNALELDDSALYLCASSIRSSEQFFGPGTRLTVL.

This chain joins TRBV29-1 and TRBJ2-3, with D uncertain. CDR1 and CDR2 from the germline V gene are SQVTM and ANQGSEA. The CDR3 has 12 residues. V was cut by 7 bases and J by 1 base, with 9 bases left in between. CDR3 nucleotide sequence: TGCAGCGGAGGCCGTGGCACAGATACGCAGTATTTT. Translation gives CSGGRGTDTQYF.

The CDR3 is CATSREGQGGEEQFF. CDR3 nucleotide sequence: TGTGCCACCAGCAGGGAGGGACAGGGGGGAGAGGAGCAGTTCTTC. This sequence joins TRBV15 and TRBJ2-1; 11 positions match TRBD1. V lost 3 bases to trimming and J lost 10 bases; unmatched junction nucleotides: 8. Germline values: CDR1 LNHNV, CDR2 YYDKDF (reference sequence). The CDR3 has 15 amino acids.

CDR3 nucleotide sequence: TGTGCCAGCAGTTTACCCAGGGGGCTAACAGATACGCAGTATTTT. This codes for CASSLPRGLTDTQYF. This chain connects TRBV28 to TRBJ2-3; 8 bases are shared with TRBD1. Unmatched junction bases numbered 4, after V lost 2 bases and J lost 3 bases. This CDR3 region has 15 residues. Germline CDR1 and CDR2: MDHEN and SYDVKM.

This chain links TRBV2 with TRBJ2-2; D possibly corresponds to TRBD1 (5 bases). The V gene's germline CDR1 is SNHLY and CDR2 FYNNEI. Trimming removed 8 bases at V and 0 bases at J, with 10 bases between. This CDR3 has 14 amino acids. CDR3 in DNA: TGTGCCAGCCAAGACAGCCCGAACACCGGGGAGCTGTTTTTT. Encoded protein: CASQDSPNTGELFF. Based on the CDR3 plus reference TRBV2 and TRBJ2-2, the full variable domain is EPEVTQTPSHQVTQMGQEVILRCVPISNHLYFYWYRQILGQKVEFLVSFYNNEISEKSEIFDDQFSVERPDGSNFTLKIRSTKLEDSAMYFCASQDSPNTGELFFGEGSRLTVL.